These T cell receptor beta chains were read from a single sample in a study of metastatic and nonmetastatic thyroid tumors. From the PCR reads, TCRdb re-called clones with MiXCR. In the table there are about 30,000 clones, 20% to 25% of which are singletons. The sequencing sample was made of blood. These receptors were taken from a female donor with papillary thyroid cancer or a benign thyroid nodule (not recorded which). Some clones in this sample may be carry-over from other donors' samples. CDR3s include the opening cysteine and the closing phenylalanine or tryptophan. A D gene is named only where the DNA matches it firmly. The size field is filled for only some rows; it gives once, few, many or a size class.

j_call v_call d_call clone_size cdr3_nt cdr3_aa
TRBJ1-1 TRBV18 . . TGTGCCAGCTCACCCGGGGCGGGAAACACTGAAGCTTTCTTT CASSPGAGNTEAFF
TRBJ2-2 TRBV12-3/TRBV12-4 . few TGTGCCAGCATTTTAGGGACTCCCGCCCGGACCGGGGAGCTGTTTTTT CASILGTPARTGELFF
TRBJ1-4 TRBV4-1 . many TGCGCCAGCAGCGCCCGACAGGCCCGGGGAAATGAAAAACTGTTTTTT CASSARQARGNEKLFF
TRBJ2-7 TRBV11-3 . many TGTGCCAGCAGCGGACCACTAGTTCCCTACGAGCAGTACTTC CASSGPLVPYEQYF
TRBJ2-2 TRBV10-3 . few TGTGCCATCAGTGAGTCGGATAGCGTCACCGGGGAGCTGTTTTTT CAISESDSVTGELFF
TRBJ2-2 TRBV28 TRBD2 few TGTGCCAGCAGTCTCCAGCGGGATATGACCGGGGAGCTGTTTTTT CASSLQRDMTGELFF
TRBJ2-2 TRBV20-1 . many TGCAGTGCTAGAACCTCCCTCTGGGCGGGAAACACCGGGGAGCTGTTTTTT CSARTSLWAGNTGELFF
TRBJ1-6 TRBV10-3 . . TGTGCCATCAGTGCACAGGGTTCCTATAATTCACCCCTCCACTTT CAISAQGSYNSPLHF
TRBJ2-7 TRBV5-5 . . TGTGCCAGCAGCTTGGAGGGGGAAAGCTCCTACGAGCAGTACTTC CASSLEGESSYEQYF
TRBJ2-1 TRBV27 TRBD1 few TGTGCCAGCAGTAGGGGAACGGGACAGGGGGCCTATGAGCAGTTCTTC CASSRGTGQGAYEQFF
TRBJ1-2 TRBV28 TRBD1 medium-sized TGTGCCAGCAGCTCAGGGGGCTCACAGGGCTACACCTTC CASSSGGSQGYTF
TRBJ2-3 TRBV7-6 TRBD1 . TGTGCCAGCAGCTTCGGACAGGGGGGAGCTACGCAGTATTTT CASSFGQGGATQYF
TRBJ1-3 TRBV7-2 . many TGTGCCAGCAGCCTCACAAGGACAACTGGAAACACCATATATTTT CASSLTRTTGNTIYF
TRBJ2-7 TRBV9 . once TGTGCCAGCAGCCCCCAGGACCTCTACGAGCAGTACTTC CASSPQDLYEQYF
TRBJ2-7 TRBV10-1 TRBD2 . TGCGCCAGCAGCCTTGGACTAGCGGGAGAAGACGAGCAGTACTTC CASSLGLAGEDEQYF
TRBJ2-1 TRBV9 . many TGTGCCAGCAGCGCATCCGGACAGACATACAATGAGCAGTTCTTC CASSASGQTYNEQFF
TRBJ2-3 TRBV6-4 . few TGTGCCAGCAGTGCCCTACTAGCAGATACGCAGTATTTT CASSALLADTQYF
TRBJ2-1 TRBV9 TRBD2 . TGTGCCAGCAGCTCGGGACTAGCGGGGATCGATGAGCAGTTCTTC CASSSGLAGIDEQFF
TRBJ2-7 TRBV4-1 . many TGCGCCAGCAGCCAAGCCCCACCCTACGAGCAGTACTTC CASSQAPPYEQYF
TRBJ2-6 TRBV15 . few TGTGCCACCAGCAGAGGCTCCTCGTCTGGGGCCAACGTCCTGACTTTC CATSRGSSSGANVLTF
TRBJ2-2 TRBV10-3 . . TGTGCCATCAACTCCCTAGAGGGGGGTAACACCGGGGATCTGTTTTTT CAINSLEGGNTGDLFF
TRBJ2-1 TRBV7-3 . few TGTGCCAGCAGCCAAAAAGGGGTAGTTCCTGAGCAGTTCTTC CASSQKGVVPEQFF
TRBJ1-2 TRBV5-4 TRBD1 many TGTGCCAGCAGCAACCAGGGGGATGGCTACACCTTC CASSNQGDGYTF
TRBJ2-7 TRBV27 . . TGTGCCAGCAGTTCCCCCTTGATCGGACCTCCCTACGAGCAGTACTTC CASSSPLIGPPYEQYF
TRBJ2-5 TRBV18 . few TGTGCCAGCTCCTCCGGAGAGACCCAGTACTTC CASSSGETQYF
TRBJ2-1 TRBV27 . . TGTGCCAGCAGTTGGGAATTCGGTGGATATAATCCCACCTACAATGAGCAGTTCTTC CASSWEFGGYNPTYNEQFF
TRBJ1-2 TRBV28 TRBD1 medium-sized TGTGCCACCTACTCCGCAGGGGGCAGGGGCTACACCTTC CATYSAGGRGYTF
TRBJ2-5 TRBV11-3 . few TGTGCCAGCAGCTTGAAGCGCGCACGAGGTATAGAGACCCAGTACTTC CASSLKRARGIETQYF
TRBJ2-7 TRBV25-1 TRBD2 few TGTGCCAGCAGTGATAGCGGGAGTTCCTACGAGCAGTACTTC CASSDSGSSYEQYF
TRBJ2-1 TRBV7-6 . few TGTGCCAGCAGCAAAACGGGTACTGTAGAGAGCTCCTACAATGAGCAGTTCTTC CASSKTGTVESSYNEQFF
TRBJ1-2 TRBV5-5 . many TGTGCCAGCAGCTTGAACGAGGGCAGGGCGGTTGGCTACACCTTC CASSLNEGRAVGYTF
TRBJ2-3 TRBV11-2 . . TGTGCCAGCAGCCGAGAGGTTGGAGGGTCGCAGTATTTT CASSREVGGSQYF
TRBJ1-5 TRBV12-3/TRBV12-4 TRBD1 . TGTGCCAGCAGTTCATACAGGGGCGGCAATCAGCCCCAGCATTTT CASSSYRGGNQPQHF
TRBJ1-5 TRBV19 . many TGTGCCAGTAGTGAGGTTCGGAATCAGCCCCAGCATTTT CASSEVRNQPQHF
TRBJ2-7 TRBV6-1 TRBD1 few TGTGCCAGCCAGGGGGCGAACGAGCAGTACTTC CASQGANEQYF
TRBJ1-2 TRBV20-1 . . TGCAGTGCTAGGTTTTGGGACACACAGGGACTCTCCTATGGCTACACCTTC CSARFWDTQGLSYGYTF
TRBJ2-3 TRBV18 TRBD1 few TGTGCCAGCTCACGGACAGGTGGTACAGATACGCAGTATTTT CASSRTGGTDTQYF
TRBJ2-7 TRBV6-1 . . TGTGCCAGCAGTGCCGCGGGGCGGAGCGAGCAGTACTTC CASSAAGRSEQYF
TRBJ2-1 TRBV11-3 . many TGTGCCAGCAGCCCCTACAGGTCTTCCTCCTACAATGAGCAGTTCTTC CASSPYRSSSYNEQFF
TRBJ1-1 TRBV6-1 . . TGTGCAAGCAGTGAAGCGGGGAGCACTGAAGCTTTTTTT CASSEAGSTEAFF
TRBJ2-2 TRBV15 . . TGTGCCACCAGCAGTTTAGAGTGGGGTACAGGCGGGGAGCTGTTTTTT CATSSLEWGTGGELFF
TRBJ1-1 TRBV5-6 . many TGTGCCAGCAGCTTATCCACAGGGCTGAACACTGAAGCTTTCTTT CASSLSTGLNTEAFF